This entry describes one T cell receptor (beta chain). The data stem from a study of cytomegalovirus exposure and HLA in healthy donors. PCR amplification relied on 60 Vbeta primers (plus 13 Jbeta primers). Only in-frame clones appear in the TCRdb table, and some are missing; sequencing was by immunoSEQ multiplex PCR. The table lists approximately 220,000 clones, 80% to 85% of them singletons, with 0.71% in the top ten. V gave up 4 bases and J gave up 1 base, with 10 bases separating them. This CDR3 is 15 amino acids long. The V gene's germline CDR1 is SNHLY and CDR2 FYNNEI. Sequenced material: PBMCs. The V call is TRBV2, the J call TRBJ2-2, with a weak D call TRBD2 (7 bases). The source is a boy between 2 and 15 years old in good health and CMV-seronegative. The CDR3 DNA reads TGTGCCAGCAGTGTGGGGGGGCAGAACACCGGGGAGCTGTTTTTT. Its protein product is CASSVGGQNTGELFF.